This T cell receptor (beta chain) derives from a study of CD8 T cells in Susac syndrome. This clonotype was seen a few times. Its matching antigen is unknown. Reverse transcription of about 0.5 to 1 ug RNA was carried out with random hexamers. Amplification of TCR beta CDR3 was carried out by immunoSEQ multiplex PCR, which covered 54 Vbeta and 13 Jbeta segments. In TCRdb, the immunoSEQ multiplex PCR reads were re-called with MiXCR into one record per CDR3 protein. This table has 56,000 or so distinct CDR3 sequences, more than 85% appearing once. The germline V gene encodes CDR1 SGHVS and CDR2 FNYEAQ. The length of the CDR3 is 13 residues. V was pared by 5 bases and J by 6 bases, with 11 bases between. Overall study results and limits: There were some 15 Susac-specific public clones in total CD8+ repertoires and about 5 in CD8+ TEMRA repertoires. Among people with Susac, CD8+ clonal expansion was greatest in TEMRA cells and active patients.

The TCR originated in a human donor with Susac syndrome. V is TRBV7-6 and J is TRBJ2-1; no clear D gene. Material: CD8+ T cells from PBMCs. DNA for the CDR3: TGTGCCAGCAGCCGTTGGGTAGCCAATGAGCAGTTCTTC. Its translation is CASSRWVANEQFF.